What follows are 13 T cell receptor beta chains derived from one specimen sequenced in a study of shared clonotypes between healthy human individuals. Produced via immunoSEQ multiplex PCR; TCRdb's table is partial and in-frame only. The sample holds a few million clones, roughly 93% seen once. Sequencing used naive CD4+ T cells from PBMCs. Subset indicated: CD45RA+ positively selected. All receptors come from a man aged 18 to 35 in good health. Some clones in this sample may be carry-over from other donors' samples.

V and J are TRBV28 and TRBJ1-2; 11 positions match TRBD1. The CDR3 extends over 14 amino acids. Trimming removed 2 bases from V and 8 bases from J; junction bases left unmatched: 4. Per germline, CDR1 MDHEN and CDR2 SYDVKM. In DNA form, the CDR3 reads TGTGCCAGCAGTTTAGGACAGGGGGCCTCGGGCTACACCTTC. Translating gives CASSLGQGASGYTF.

The chain is built from TRBV30 and TRBJ1-5; D is undetermined. CDR1 and CDR2 from the germline V gene are GTSNPN and SVGIG (reference sequence). The CDR3 consists of 14 residues. V shed 8 bases and J shed 2 bases, with 16 bases lying between them. The DNA of the CDR3 is TGTGCCCGCCGTCCGAAGGTTCGCAATCAGCCCCAGCATTTT. This codes for CARRPKVRNQPQHF.

The rearrangement uses TRBV28 and TRBJ1-2; D unresolved. This CDR3 is built from 12 residues. Germline V CDR1 and CDR2: MDHEN, SYDVKM. The ends were cut back, 6 bases at V and 7 bases at J, with 12 bases in the middle. The CDR3 sequence: CASSPTLPGYTF. CDR3 DNA: TGTGCCAGCAGCCCGACTTTACCTGGCTACACCTTC.

This sequence joins TRBV11-2 and TRBJ1-1, with TRBD1 as a possible D gene (6 bases). V shed 5 bases and J shed 1 base, with 11 bases lying between them. Germline V gene data show CDR1 as SGHAT and CDR2 as FQNNGV. The CDR3 is 14 residues long. Written as DNA, the CDR3 is TGTGCCAGCAGCCCCTGGACAGAGAACACTGAAGCTTTCTTT. Amino acid sequence: CASSPWTENTEAFF.

The CDR3 reads CASSGGAGRGLELFF. In nucleotides, the CDR3 is TGTGCCAGCAGTGGAGGGGCCGGCCGAGGGTTAGAACTGTTTTTT. The chain links TRBV6-1 to TRBJ1-4; D perhaps matches TRBD1 (5 bases). V gave up 4 bases and J gave up 12 bases, with 21 bases separating them. CDR1 and CDR2 (germline): MNHNS, SASEGT. There are 15 residues in the CDR3.

For this clone: This CDR3 is also generated by other DNA sequences in the sample. The CDR3 here is CASTWTGGSYEQYF. The CDR3 bases are TGTGCCAGCACCTGGACAGGGGGTTCCTACGAGCAGTACTTC. The J gene is TRBJ2-7, the V gene TRBV28; 10 nucleotides match TRBD1. The CDR3 is 14 amino acids. Germline V gene lookup returns CDR1 MDHEN and CDR2 SYDVKM. The trim removed 7 bases at V and 1 base at J, leaving 4 bases unmatched. Complete variable domain (other parts from reference TRBV28 and TRBJ2-7): DVKVTQSSRYLVKRTGEKVFLECVQDMDHENMFWYRQDPGLGLRLIYFSYDVKMKEKGDIPEGYSVSREKKERFSLILESASTNQTSMYLCASTWTGGSYEQYFGPGTRLTVT.

The chain couples TRBV21-1 to TRBJ2-3. TRBV21-1 is listed as a pseudogene. The CDR3 loop spans 16 amino acids. The DNA for the CDR3 is TGTGCCAGCAGGGGGAATTCACGGATCGAAAGAGATACGCAGTATTTT. This gives the protein CASRGNSRIERDTQYF.

The chain links TRBV10-1 to TRBJ2-5; TRBD2 aligns across 8 bases. CDR1 and CDR2 from the germline V gene are WNHNN and SYGVQD (reference sequence). CDR3 length: 15 amino acids. The trim removed 0 bases at V and 5 bases at J, leaving 5 bases unmatched. CDR3 residues: CASSESSAGAETQYF. The CDR3 DNA sequence: TGCGCCAGCAGTGAGTCTTCAGCGGGAGCGGAGACCCAGTACTTC.

The chain employs TRBV4-2 and TRBJ1-1; no definite D call. The CDR3 spans 17 residues. Trimming removed 3 bases at V and 5 bases at J, with 22 bases between. Germline values: CDR1 LGHNA, CDR2 YNFKEQ. CDR3 bases: TGTGCCAGCAGCCACACACTTCGGGGAGGGCCGAGAACTGAAGCTTTCTTT. It translates to CASSHTLRGGPRTEAFF.

The rearrangement links TRBV30 to TRBJ1-1; D is undetermined. Germline V lookup: CDR1 GTSNPN, CDR2 SVGIG (reference sequence). The CDR3 length is 11 residues. Trimming left V 2 bases short and J 3 bases short, with 4 bases between. This chain's CDR3 is CAWSWDTEAFF. The DNA of the CDR3 is TGTGCCTGGAGTTGGGACACTGAAGCTTTCTTT.

The chain couples TRBV4-1 to TRBJ2-7; 8 bases are shared with TRBD2. The V segment lost 1 base and the J segment 2 bases; nucleotides outside the gene matches: 10. CDR1 is MGHRA, CDR2 YSYEKL, per germline. The CDR3 contains 17 residues. The chain's CDR3 is CASSQVIGLAGTYEQYF. The CDR3 DNA sequence: TGCGCCAGCAGCCAAGTTATCGGTCTAGCGGGTACCTACGAGCAGTACTTC.

This clone was seen a few times. This chain joins TRBV27 and TRBJ1-5, with 8 bases that match TRBD1. CDR1 and CDR2 (germline): MNHEY, SMNVEV (reference sequence). CDR3 size: 16 residues. The junction had 6 bases not matched to a gene; V was cut back by 3 bases and J by 2 bases. DNA for the CDR3: TGTGCCAGCAGTTTGCGCCAGGGGGCAGGCAATCAGCCCCAGCATTTT. This sequence encodes CASSLRQGAGNQPQHF.

The V gene is TRBV5-1, the J gene TRBJ2-6, with D perhaps TRBD1 (6 bases). The germline gives CDR1 SGHRS, CDR2 YFSETQ. V lost 2 bases and J lost 0, with 18 bases in between. This CDR3 comprises 19 residues. In DNA form, the CDR3 reads TGCGCCAGCAGCTTTTTTCCAGGGGCCTTTAGCTCTGGGGCCAACGTCCTGACTTTC. Amino acids: CASSFFPGAFSSGANVLTF.